What follows are 30 T cell receptor beta chains derived from one specimen sequenced in a study of cytomegalovirus exposure and HLA in healthy donors. Primers for the PCR totalled 60 Vbeta and 13 Jbeta. The assay was immunoSEQ multiplex PCR, and TCRdb's table has in-frame clones only and misses some. This table lists about 200,000 clones. The sample consisted of PBMCs. These receptors were taken from a man aged 25-45 years in good health and CMV-seronegative.

The rearrangement links TRBV5-1 to TRBJ2-1; 14 nucleotides match TRBD2. The CDR3 spans 20 residues. V shed 2 bases, J shed 0 bases, and the junction held 10 bases outside the gene matches. The germline gives CDR1 SGHRS, CDR2 YFSETQ. The CDR3 loop is CASSFPGTSGSRSSYNEQFF. DNA for the CDR3: TGCGCCAGCAGCTTCCCGGGGACTAGCGGGAGCCGGAGCTCCTACAATGAGCAGTTCTTC.

The CDR3 spells CASSPGEGAHNEQFF. The CDR3 nucleotides are TGTGCCAGCAGCCCGGGAGAGGGGGCGCACAATGAGCAGTTCTTC. The V and J genes are TRBV7-7 and TRBJ2-1, with D possibly TRBD1 on 7 matching bases. Germline V lookup: CDR1 SSHAT, CDR2 FNYEAQ (reference sequence). Trimming removed 5 bases at V and 5 bases at J, with 16 bases between. This CDR3 is 15 amino acids long.

The chain is built from TRBV6-4 and TRBJ1-5; 7 nucleotides match TRBD1. Germline V gene lookup returns CDR1 MRHNA and CDR2 SNTAGT. Trimming took 7 bases from V and 0 from J; bases not matched to a gene: 9. CDR3 length equals 16 residues. CDR3 sequence reads: CASIQNRGRSNQPQHF. The CDR3 DNA reads TGTGCCAGCATCCAAAACAGGGGCCGTAGCAATCAGCCCCAGCATTTT.

The chain recombines TRBV7-2 with TRBJ2-7; TRBD1 aligns across 10 bases. J lost 4 bases, V lost 6 bases, and 6 bases had no gene match. The CDR3 runs to 14 residues. CDR1 SGHTA and CDR2 FQGNSA come from the germline V gene. The CDR3 here is CASRRDRGVYEQYF. The CDR3 nucleotides are TGTGCCAGCAGGAGGGACAGGGGAGTTTACGAGCAGTACTTC.

The chain links TRBV6-6 to TRBJ2-5, with D tentatively TRBD1 (5 bases). V was clipped by 2 bases and J by 3 bases, with 10 bases between them. Germline V gives CDR1 MNHNY, CDR2 SVGAGI (reference sequence). This CDR3 has 14 amino acids. CDR3 DNA: TGTGCCAGCAGTTACAGGGGCCACGAAGAGACCCAGTACTTC. Encoded protein: CASSYRGHEETQYF.

The genes are TRBV6-1 and TRBJ1-4; 8 nucleotides match TRBD1. CDR3 size: 15 residues. Germline CDR1 reads MNHNS; CDR2 reads SASEGT. Germline trimming cut 5 bases from V and 5 bases from J; bases unmatched to any gene: 7. The CDR3 sequence: CASSSAGTGNEKLFF. The CDR3 DNA reads TGTGCCAGCAGTTCCGCCGGGACAGGCAATGAAAAACTGTTTTTT.

The chain is built from TRBV7-2 and TRBJ1-4; D is ambiguous. Germline loops: CDR1 SGHTA, CDR2 FQGNSA. Trimming removed 1 base at V and 8 bases at J, with 11 bases between. The CDR3 is 14 residues long. The CDR3 is CASSLVRGDEKLFF. CDR3 DNA: TGTGCCAGCAGCTTAGTAAGAGGTGACGAAAAACTGTTTTTT.

The rearrangement uses TRBV2 and TRBJ2-1; D may be TRBD2 (5 bases). Germline CDR1 and CDR2: SNHLY and FYNNEI. CDR3 size: 11 residues. V dropped 10 bases and J dropped 6 bases, with 10 bases sitting between them. The CDR3 region is CATVLGNEQFF. Here the CDR3 DNA reads TGTGCCACCGTACTAGGCAATGAGCAGTTCTTC.

The chain combines TRBV30 with TRBJ2-2, with a possible D match to TRBD2 (5 bases). Germline V lookup: CDR1 GTSNPN, CDR2 SVGIG (reference sequence). Trimming shortened V by 3 bases and J by 1 base, and 9 bases separated the two germline ends. This CDR3 comprises 14 residues. CDR3 amino acids: CAWSFGLNTGELFF. DNA of the CDR3: TGTGCCTGGAGCTTCGGACTGAACACCGGGGAGCTGTTTTTT.

CDR3 protein: CASIPWADTADSYNSPLHF. The CDR3 DNA follows: TGCGCCAGCATCCCTTGGGCGGACACGGCCGATAGTTATAATTCACCCCTCCACTTT. V gene TRBV10-1 combines with J gene TRBJ1-6; tentatively, D is TRBD1 (5 bases). This CDR3 comprises 19 residues. Trimming took 7 bases from V and 4 from J, leaving 26 bases between them. Per the germline V gene, CDR1 is WNHNN and CDR2 is SYGVQD (reference sequence).

The chain recombines TRBV6-6 with TRBJ1-5; D ambiguous. This CDR3 region has 14 residues. V was trimmed by 6 bases and J by 4 bases, leaving 13 bases between them. The V gene's germline CDR1 is MNHNY and CDR2 SVGAGI (reference sequence). CDR3 nucleotides: TGTGCCAGCAGCCAAGAGGCCGGGAATCAGCCCCAGCATTTT. It encodes CASSQEAGNQPQHF.

CDR3 sequence reads: CASSSPSGRAEADTQYF. The DNA of the CDR3 is TGCGCCAGCAGCTCACCTAGCGGGAGGGCCGAGGCAGATACGCAGTATTTT. J is TRBJ2-3 and V is TRBV5-1; TRBD2 aligns across 12 bases. Germline V CDR1 and CDR2: SGHRS, YFSETQ. The CDR3 has 17 amino acids. The J segment lost 4 bases and the V segment lost 3 bases, leaving 9 bases of the junction unmatched.

V gene TRBV10-2 combines with J gene TRBJ1-1, with D possibly TRBD1 on 6 matching bases. This CDR3 spans 13 amino acids. Germline lookup yields CDR1 WSHSY and CDR2 SAAADI. The V and J ends lost 6 bases and 8 bases respectively, with 16 bases between them. The CDR3 sequence is CASSQNRVGEAFF. Written as DNA, the CDR3 is TGCGCCAGCAGCCAAAACAGGGTAGGGGAAGCTTTCTTT.

This chain uses TRBV29-1 with TRBJ2-1, with D perhaps TRBD2 (6 bases). Deletions cut 4 bases from V and 0 bases from J, with 10 bases between. Germline V CDR1 and CDR2: SQVTM, ANQGSEA. This CDR3 has 14 amino acids. The DNA for the CDR3 is TGCAGCGTTGCTGGAGGGCTCTCCTACAATGAGCAGTTCTTC. Protein: CSVAGGLSYNEQFF.

The J gene is TRBJ1-2, the V gene TRBV4-1; maybe TRBD1 (6 bases). The germline gives CDR1 MGHRA, CDR2 YSYEKL. V lost 8 bases and J 3 bases, leaving 16 bases between the germline ends. The CDR3 contains 14 residues. CDR3 nucleotide sequence: TGCGCCAGCGGAACTCTCTGGACAGACTATGGCTACACCTTC. Translated: CASGTLWTDYGYTF.

The gene calls are TRBV5-8 and TRBJ2-3; TRBD1 agrees at 7 bases. The CDR3 is made up of 17 amino acids. Germline CDR1 is SGHTS and CDR2 is YDEGEE. V shed 5 bases, J shed 2 bases, and the junction held 14 bases outside the gene matches. The CDR3 protein is CASRKDRTFFPTDTQYF. CDR3 nucleotide sequence: TGTGCCAGCAGAAAGGACAGGACCTTTTTCCCCACAGATACGCAGTATTTT.

The chain joins TRBV7-6 to TRBJ1-1, with 8 bases that match TRBD1. CDR3 size: 14 residues. The trim removed 2 bases at V and 5 bases at J, leaving 4 bases unmatched. Looked up from germline, CDR1 is SGHVS and CDR2 is FNYEAQ. The CDR3 protein is CASSLQGAKTEAFF. Here the CDR3 DNA reads TGTGCCAGCAGCTTACAGGGGGCAAAGACTGAAGCTTTCTTT.

The gene calls are TRBV6-5 and TRBJ2-1; 7 bases match TRBD1. V shed 8 bases and J 3 bases; nucleotides not matched to a gene: 10. There are 15 residues in the CDR3. Germline V CDR1 and CDR2: MNHEY, SVGAGI. The CDR3 coding sequence is TGTGCCAGCCGCCCCTGGACAGGAATCTACAATGAGCAGTTCTTC. It is translated as CASRPWTGIYNEQFF.

The J gene is TRBJ2-4, the V gene TRBV11-3, with 7 bases identical to TRBD2. CDR1 and CDR2 (germline): SGHNT, YENEEA. The CDR3 covers 13 residues. The V gene end was trimmed by 2 bases and the J gene end by 8 bases; junction bases not matched to a gene: 3. The CDR3 is CASSLSGADIQYF. The CDR3 nucleotides read TGTGCCAGCAGCTTAAGCGGGGCGGACATTCAGTACTTC.

This chain connects TRBV10-3 to TRBJ2-7; possibly TRBD1 for D (6 bases). The CDR3 runs 12 residues. V was clipped by 4 bases and J by 7 bases, with 11 bases between them. Germline CDR1 and CDR2: ENHRY and SYGVKD. CDR3 amino acids: CAISGQGREQYF. The CDR3 DNA sequence: TGTGCCATCAGTGGGCAGGGGCGAGAGCAGTACTTC.

The rearrangement joins TRBV7-2 to TRBJ1-4; D ambiguous. This CDR3 comprises 15 residues. V was shortened by 4 bases and J by 8 bases, with 17 bases between the two germline ends. Germline CDR1 reads SGHTA; CDR2 reads FQGNSA. This CDR3 reads CASSSEGRREEKLFF. The CDR3, as DNA: TGTGCCAGCAGCTCTGAAGGGCGAAGGGAGGAAAAACTGTTTTTT.

The CDR3 DNA reads as TGTGCCAGCAGAACGACAGGGGGGACCACTGAAGCTTTCTTT. Protein: CASRTTGGTTEAFF. V is TRBV7-2 and J is TRBJ1-1; 9 bases map to TRBD1. This CDR3 has 14 residues. Germline CDR1 is SGHTA and CDR2 is FQGNSA. Trimming at V came to 6 bases and at J to 4 bases, leaving 6 bases not matched to a gene.

The V and J genes are TRBV28 and TRBJ1-5; TRBD1 aligns across 7 bases. Germline values: CDR1 MDHEN, CDR2 SYDVKM. The CDR3 contains 18 residues. The V gene end was trimmed by 11 bases and the J gene end by 0 bases; junction bases not matched to a gene: 19. CDR3 nucleotide sequence: TGTGCCCTATCAGGGCCGACGCTAAGGACAGGTAGCAATCAGCCCCAGCATTTT. Residues: CALSGPTLRTGSNQPQHF.

The chain employs TRBV25-1 and TRBJ2-2, with a possible D match to TRBD2 (6 bases). V lost 4 bases, J lost 3 bases, and 12 bases lay in between. Germline V gives CDR1 MGHDK, CDR2 SYGVNS. This CDR3 has 15 residues. CDR3 in DNA: TGTGCCAGCAGTGTCGGCAGGGAGGACACCGGGGAGCTGTTTTTT. Translated: CASSVGREDTGELFF.

The chain uses TRBV9 and TRBJ2-1; no reliable D call. Trimming left V 1 base short and J 4 bases short, with 9 bases between. There are 14 residues in the CDR3. CDR1 SGDLS and CDR2 YYNGEE come from the germline V gene. The CDR3 reads CASSVSFGYNEQFF. CDR3 coding DNA: TGTGCCAGCAGCGTATCTTTCGGGTACAATGAGCAGTTCTTC. The complete variable domain, with remaining parts taken from reference TRBV9 and TRBJ2-1, reads DSGVTQTPKHLITATGQRVTLRCSPRSGDLSVYWYQQSLDQGLQFLIQYYNGEERAKGNILERFSAQQFPDLHSELNLSSLELGDSALYFCASSVSFGYNEQFFGPGTRLTVL.

The V gene is TRBV5-5, the J gene TRBJ1-4; D is ambiguous. Germline V gene lookup returns CDR1 SGHKS and CDR2 YYEKEE (reference sequence). CDR3 length: 16 residues. V was cut by 2 bases and J by 6 bases, with 17 bases left in between. The CDR3 DNA sequence: TGTGCCAGCAGCTTAGTCGAGGCCGCCTCCTATGAAAAACTGTTTTTT. This translates into CASSLVEAASYEKLFF.

The rearrangement joins TRBV30 to TRBJ1-1; D not resolved. Germline assignment: CDR1 GTSNPN and CDR2 SVGIG (reference sequence). Trimming took off 4 bases at V and 4 bases at J, with 13 bases between the two ends. The CDR3 extends over 13 amino acids. Written as DNA, the CDR3 is TGTGCCTGGATGCGGGGTCGGAGCACTGAAGCTTTCTTT. It encodes CAWMRGRSTEAFF.

The chain combines TRBV4-1 with TRBJ2-1, with 7 bases identical to TRBD2. The ends lost 1 base at V and 0 bases at J; junction bases unmatched: 3. This CDR3 is built from 16 residues. The germline CDR1 and CDR2 sequences are MGHRA and YSYEKL. For the CDR3, the DNA is TGCGCCAGCAGCCAAGTAGCGGGTATCTCCTACAATGAGCAGTTCTTC. This sequence encodes CASSQVAGISYNEQFF.

The chain couples TRBV11-2 to TRBJ2-7, with D possibly TRBD1 on 6 matching bases. Germline V gives CDR1 SGHAT, CDR2 FQNNGV. CDR3 length: 14 amino acids. V shed 2 bases and J shed 6 bases, with 14 bases lying between them. The CDR3: CASSLSDTGLEQYF. DNA for the CDR3: TGTGCCAGCAGCTTAAGCGATACAGGGCTCGAGCAGTACTTC.

V usage is TRBV4-1 and J usage is TRBJ1-1; tentatively, D is TRBD1 (5 bases). The CDR3 contains 16 residues. Germline lookup yields CDR1 MGHRA and CDR2 YSYEKL. Trimming cost V 3 bases and J 5 bases, with 19 bases left between them. CDR3 loop: CASSHGQGSFKTEAFF. The DNA of the CDR3 is TGCGCCAGCAGCCATGGGCAGGGTTCTTTTAAGACTGAAGCTTTCTTT.